This TCR beta chain was captured by sequencing in a study of cytomegalovirus exposure and HLA in healthy donors. Study background: Earlier results showed almost 120 million unique TCR beta sequences derived from approximately 170 million T cells.

Nominal health characterized the donors when sampled, though unrecorded immune exposures were likely. The study ran its PCR with 60 Vbeta and 13 Jbeta primers. Profiling relied on immunoSEQ multiplex PCR, and the TCRdb table lists in-frame clones only, not all of them. The table has 45,000 to 55,000 clones, 80% seen once; the top ten hold around 8.1%. The CDR3 runs 15 residues. Trimming removed 0 bases at V and 5 bases at J, with 13 bases between. Germline loops: CDR1 MGHRA, CDR2 YSYEKL. The count of this clone is one. Its antigen is as yet unknown. Study-wide findings and caveats: A later analysis showed TCR association rates differing by HLA locus, peaking at DRB1 and lowest at HLA-C. For presence/absence analyses, sequencing depth was assumed to be roughly uniform across donors.

The gene calls are TRBV4-1 and TRBJ2-5; possibly TRBD1 for D (6 bases). Material for sequencing was PBMCs. This TCR was recovered from a man under 40 in good health and CMV-seropositive. The CDR3 region has the DNA TGCGCCAGCAGCCAAGATATCAGGGGCTTGGAGACCCAGTACTTC. As protein: CASSQDIRGLETQYF.